This entry concerns a single T cell receptor (beta chain). The method was immunoSEQ multiplex PCR; TCRdb's version includes in-frame clones alone and lacks a portion of them. In the table there are approximately 300,000 clones, about nine tenths of which are singletons. CDR3 size: 14 residues. V lost 6 bases and J lost 6; bases outside the gene matches: 8. Germline values: CDR1 MNHEY, CDR2 SVGAGI. Participants were aged about 18 to 100 years from approximately 24 US areas. Cohort placement rested on clinical history that participants reported themselves. Recovery meant two consecutive negative NP/OP PCR tests, professional clearance, or resolved symptoms. This entry is derived from a study of blood T cell repertoires in COVID-19. Study details: The United States, Italy and Spain were the sources of the acute and convalescent COVID-19 samples.

J is TRBJ1-2 and V is TRBV6-5; TRBD1 agrees at 9 bases. The receptor comes from a man aged 55 to 70 who had recovered from COVID-19. Sequencing used PBMCs or T cells enriched from blood (not recorded which). The CDR3 DNA reads as TGTGCCAGCAGCCTGGACAGGGGACCGCATGGCTACACCTTC. Translating it yields CASSLDRGPHGYTF.